Listed below are T cell receptor beta chains from one sample, sequenced in a study of blood T cell repertoires in COVID-19. Sequencing was performed with immunoSEQ multiplex PCR; in TCRdb, only in-frame clones are kept and a portion is missing. The sample lists 100,000 or so clones; about 89% were seen once. The sample consisted of peripheral blood. The receptors originated from a man aged 50 to 60 with acute or convalescent COVID-19. Both conserved end residues are part of each CDR3. Each record gives: clone size, J gene, V gene, D gene, CDR3 DNA, CDR3 protein. The D gene is left open where the match is weak. Clone size is not always given. Where it is, it says once, few, many or a class for expanded clones.

>NA|TRBJ1-5|TRBV12-5|NA
TGTGCTAGTGGTGGATCAGGGAAGGATCAGCCCCAGCATTTT
CASGGSGKDQPQHF
>NA|TRBJ2-2|TRBV2|NA
TGTGCCAGCAGTAGGGGGAACACCGGGGAGCTGTTTTTT
CASSRGNTGELFF
>once|TRBJ2-7|TRBV7-8|NA
TGTGCCAGCAGCTTAGGGCGGGGAGGAAGGGAGCAGTACTTC
CASSLGRGGREQYF
>NA|TRBJ1-5|TRBV19|TRBD1
TGTGCCAGTAGTCCCAAGGACAGGGGCAAAAGCAATCAGCCCCAGCATTTT
CASSPKDRGKSNQPQHF
>NA|TRBJ1-4|TRBV2|NA
TGTGCCAGCAGTGAAGGGGGCTCGACTAATGAAAAACTGTTTTTT
CASSEGGSTNEKLFF
>NA|TRBJ1-1|TRBV7-2|NA
TGTGCCAGCAGCTTAGGGCTCGAAGCTTTCTTT
CASSLGLEAFF
>NA|TRBJ1-1|TRBV29-1|TRBD1
TGCAGCGTTCAAACAGGGGGCGCGACTGAAGCTTTCTTT
CSVQTGGATEAFF
>NA|TRBJ1-3|TRBV19|NA
TGTGCCAGTATCAGCGAACCAGGAAACACCATATATTTT
CASISEPGNTIYF
>once|TRBJ2-4|TRBV6-1|NA
TGTGCCAGCAGTGAAGATCGGGGGTACAAAAACATTCAGTACTTC
CASSEDRGYKNIQYF
>NA|TRBJ2-1|TRBV2|TRBD2
TGTGCCAGCAGTTGGTCGGGGGGGGCCAATGAGCAGTTCTTC
CASSWSGGANEQFF
>NA|TRBJ2-7|TRBV9|TRBD1
TGTGCCAGCAGCGTAGGAACAGGGGGCTCCTACGAGCAGTACTTC
CASSVGTGGSYEQYF
>NA|TRBJ1-2|TRBV6-2/TRBV6-3|NA
TGTGCCAGCAGTTACCAGGCCCTTAACTATGGCTACACCTTC
CASSYQALNYGYTF
>few|TRBJ2-5|TRBV27|NA
TGTGCCAGCAGTCCCTTCAGGGAAGAGACCCAGTACTTC
CASSPFREETQYF
>NA|TRBJ1-6|TRBV7-2|NA
TGTGCCAGCAGACCCCCAGGGGCTTATAATTCACCCCTCCACTTT
CASRPPGAYNSPLHF
>NA|TRBJ1-6|TRBV7-8|NA
TGTGCCAGCAGCTTAGTAGGGTTTTGGAGGGGCTCGGATTCACCCCTCCACTTT
CASSLVGFWRGSDSPLHF
>once|TRBJ1-5|TRBV23-1|TRBD1
TGCGCCAGCAGTCAATCGGGACAGGGCAATCAGCCCCAGCATTTT
CASSQSGQGNQPQHF
>NA|TRBJ1-5|TRBV9|NA
TGTGCCAGCAGCCGGGGGAATCAGCCCCAGCATTTT
CASSRGNQPQHF
>NA|TRBJ1-2|TRBV10-3|NA
TGTGCCATCAGTGAGTCCAAGAGGTATGGCTACACCTTC
CAISESKRYGYTF
>few|TRBJ2-3|TRBV29-1|TRBD2
TGCAGTGAGACTAGCGGGGGGCCGGGTACGCAGTATTTT
CSETSGGPGTQYF
>NA|TRBJ1-2|TRBV4-1|TRBD1
TGCGCCAGCAGCCAAACCGGGACAGGGGTGGTTTTAGGAGGCTACACCTTC
CASSQTGTGVVLGGYTF
>NA|TRBJ1-1|TRBV5-6|TRBD1
TGTGCCAGCAGCGGACTGACAGGGTCGAACTCTGAAGCTTTCTTT
CASSGLTGSNSEAFF
>NA|TRBJ2-1|TRBV11-3|TRBD1
TGTGCCAGCAGCTTAATGAGAGACAGGGTACTCCCGTTCTTC
CASSLMRDRVLPFF
>NA|TRBJ2-1|TRBV11-3|TRBD2
TGTGCCAGCAGCTTATCCCTAGCGGGGGGATACAATGAGCAGTTCTTC
CASSLSLAGGYNEQFF
>NA|TRBJ1-5|TRBV6-1|TRBD1
TGTGCCAGCAGTCAAACAGGGGGAGTTCAGCCCCAGCATTTT
CASSQTGGVQPQHF
>NA|TRBJ2-1|TRBV15|TRBD2
TGTGCCACCAGAGCTCACACTAGCGGGGGGGCTTTAGGCAATGAGCAGTTCTTC
CATRAHTSGGALGNEQFF
>NA|TRBJ2-2|TRBV18|NA
TGTGCCAGCTCACGGACAGAACTGTACACCGGGGAGCTGTTTTTT
CASSRTELYTGELFF
>NA|TRBJ1-2|TRBV11-2|NA
TGTGCCAGCAGCTTAGGACTCAATGGCTACACCTTC
CASSLGLNGYTF
>NA|TRBJ2-3|TRBV7-3|NA
TGTGCCAGCAGCTTAGGCCTAAGGACTAAAGATACGCAGTATTTT
CASSLGLRTKDTQYF
>once|TRBJ2-3|TRBV7-9|NA
TGTGCCAGCAGCTCTTGGACAGCTAGCACAGATACGCAGTATTTT
CASSSWTASTDTQYF
>few|TRBJ2-3|TRBV10-3|TRBD2
TGTGCCATCAGTGAGGGAGGTAGCGGGGGACCTAGCACAGATACGCAGTATTTT
CAISEGGSGGPSTDTQYF
>NA|TRBJ1-5|TRBV5-1|NA
TGCGCCAGCAGCTTGGGGGGGGTTGGCAATCAGCCCCAGCATTTT
CASSLGGVGNQPQHF
>NA|TRBJ1-4|TRBV3-1/TRBV3-2|NA
TGTGCCAGCAGCCAAGACTCAGCAACTAATGAAAAACTGTTTTTT
CASSQDSATNEKLFF
>NA|TRBJ1-5|TRBV10-1|NA
TGCGCCAGCAGTGAGTCAGGGAGTGAACAGCCCCAGCATTTT
CASSESGSEQPQHF
>few|TRBJ1-2|TRBV20-1|TRBD1
TGCAGTGCTAGTTATCGCGGGACAGGGAAGGAGGCCACCTTC
CSASYRGTGKEATF
>NA|TRBJ2-5|TRBV18|TRBD2
TGTGCCAGCTCACCGACTAGCGGGGGCCAAGAGACCCAGTACTTC
CASSPTSGGQETQYF
>NA|TRBJ1-2|TRBV27|TRBD1
TGTGCCAGCAGTCGTACAGGGGCCTATGGCTACACCTTC
CASSRTGAYGYTF
>NA|TRBJ1-4|TRBV21-1|NA
TGTGCCAGCAGCAAAGTGGTGGGTTCCCTGGGGGACAGGGTTGAAAAACTGTTTTTT
CASSKVVGSLGDRVEKLFF
>once|TRBJ1-4|TRBV29-1|NA
TGCAGCGTTGGGAGCGGGACTAATGAAAAACTGTTTTTT
CSVGSGTNEKLFF
>NA|TRBJ2-7|TRBV7-8|TRBD1
TGTGCCAGCAGCATTGGACAGGGCTACGAGCAGTACTTC
CASSIGQGYEQYF
>NA|TRBJ2-3|TRBV7-3|TRBD1
TGTGCCGGTATCCGAGGGACAGGGGTGTTAAGGGATACGCAGTATTTT
CAGIRGTGVLRDTQYF
>once|TRBJ2-4|TRBV6-2/TRBV6-3|TRBD1
TGTGCCAGCAGTAGGGGACAGGGGGCCAACATTCAGTACTTC
CASSRGQGANIQYF
>NA|TRBJ2-5|TRBV7-3|TRBD2
TGTGCCAGCAGCTTAGCGACTAGCGGGGGTTCTGGGGAGACCCAGTACTTC
CASSLATSGGSGETQYF
>NA|TRBJ1-5|TRBV19|TRBD1
TGTGCCAGTAGTATTTGGACAGGGCCTCAGCCCCAGCATTTT
CASSIWTGPQPQHF
>NA|TRBJ1-6|TRBV19|TRBD1
TGTGCCAGTAGTACCCGACAGGGACAAACCTATAATTCACCCCTCCACTTT
CASSTRQGQTYNSPLHF
>NA|TRBJ1-1|TRBV5-1|TRBD1
TGCGCCAGCAGAAGAGCTCAGGGGGAGAACACTGAAGCTTTCTTT
CASRRAQGENTEAFF
>once|TRBJ2-7|TRBV3-1/TRBV3-2|NA
TGTGCCAGCAGCCAAACCAAGGACAGATTGCTCGAGCAGTACTTC
CASSQTKDRLLEQYF
>NA|TRBJ1-2|TRBV2|TRBD1
TGTGCCAGCACCCATGACAGGGGACGGCCCCGGGATGGCTACACCTTC
CASTHDRGRPRDGYTF
>NA|TRBJ2-7|TRBV9|TRBD2
TGTGCCAGCAGCCCCAGCGGGGCGGGCTATCTTTCCTACGAGCAGTACTTC
CASSPSGAGYLSYEQYF
>NA|TRBJ2-2|TRBV18|NA
TGTGCCAGCTCACCAGGGCAGGGGTACACCGGGGAGCTGTTTTTT
CASSPGQGYTGELFF
>NA|TRBJ2-1|TRBV18|NA
TGTGCCAGCTCACCAACGCTAAATGAGCAGTTCTTC
CASSPTLNEQFF
>few|TRBJ1-1|TRBV9|NA
TGTGCCAGCAGCGTAACAATCACCCCCCCTGAAGCTTTCTTT
CASSVTITPPEAFF
>NA|TRBJ1-2|TRBV7-9|TRBD1
TGTGCCATCGTCCCTCCCCTAGGACAGGGGTCTAACTATGGCTACACCTTC
CAIVPPLGQGSNYGYTF